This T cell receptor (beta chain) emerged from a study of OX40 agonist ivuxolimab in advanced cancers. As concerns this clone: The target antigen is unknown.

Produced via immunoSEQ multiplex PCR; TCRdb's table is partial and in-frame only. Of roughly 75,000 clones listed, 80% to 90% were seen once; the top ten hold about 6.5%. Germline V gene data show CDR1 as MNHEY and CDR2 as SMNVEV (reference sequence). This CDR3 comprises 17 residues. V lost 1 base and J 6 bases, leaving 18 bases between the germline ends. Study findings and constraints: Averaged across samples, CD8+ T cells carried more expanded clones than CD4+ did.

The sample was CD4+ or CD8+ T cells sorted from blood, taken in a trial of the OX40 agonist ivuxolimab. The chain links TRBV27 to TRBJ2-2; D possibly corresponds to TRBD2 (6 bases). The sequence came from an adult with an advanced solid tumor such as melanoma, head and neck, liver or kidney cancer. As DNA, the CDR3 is TGTGCCAGCAGTTTATTCCCACTAACTCTAGCGTCCGGGGAGCTGTTTTTT. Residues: CASSLFPLTLASGELFF.